This T cell receptor beta chain derives from a study of blood T cell repertoires in COVID-19 (dated by TCRdb to 2018 to 2020). For context, the study as a whole: Collaborator samples came from the United States, Italy and Spain and covered acute and convalescent phases of COVID-19. The material from the prospective study consisted of cDNA or gDNA derived from T cells, B-cell-depleted T cells, or PBMCs. Subjects who had been exposed to COVID-19, were actively infected with it, or had recovered from it provided the deeply sampled blood TCRbeta repertoires that made up the dataset. The repertoires were made available in a free public database intended to serve as a resource for research on the immune response to SARS-CoV-2. The samples were drawn from the first 160 participants of the ongoing ImmuneRACE study and from over a thousand subjects provided by 6 global collaborators. Sample metadata almost always included a de-identified subject ID, COVID-19 status, age in years and sex. Where HLA class I and class II types were available, the types were taken from metadata supplied by the sample provider, not from assay-based typing.

Summary of the overall study and its limitations: The quantity of clinical and demographic metadata differed by source and by participant and was supplied without curation.

A word on this clone: It has no known antigen specificity. Per-base quality was not reported, and no clone a single base away is much larger than it.

In the prospective study, participants were about 18 to 90 years old, resided in approximately 22 geographic areas of the United States, and were enrolled through a virtual design. Cohort assignment in the prospective study relied on participant-reported clinical history from a screening survey and a study questionnaire. Exposed participants were defined as having been in contact with someone with a PCR-confirmed or clinician-diagnosed COVID-19 case within 2 weeks of study entry. Each participant in the prospective study had whole blood, serum and a nasopharyngeal or oropharyngeal swab collected by mobile phlebotomists. Participants in the prospective study had the option to provide additional blood draws and questionnaires over a 2-month period. Blood samples from the prospective study were shipped frozen or at room temperature prior to DNA extraction. TCRbeta CDR3 regions were amplified from genomic DNA using the immunoSEQ Assay, a bias-controlled multiplex PCR. Under the source paper's analysis protocol: The number of nucleated cells in each sample was estimated from the amplification of reference gene primers within the assay. Sequence reads were collapsed and filtered to measure the absolute abundance of every unique TCRbeta CDR3 rearrangement. For each sample, productive Simpson clonality was calculated by taking the square root of Simpson's diversity index across productive rearrangements. Here the immuneACCESS table is served through TCRdb, limited to in-frame sequences with V and J called. Missing clones are a known gap in these copies; in checked studies unresolved V genes cover under half, and the rest lacks a known reason. From that table come the V and J calls and clone size; the DNA was used to work out D and trimming. The sample data list hundreds of thousands of clones, and 88% of these were observed just once. Clones ranked in the top ten supply around 1.5% of the sample.

The receptor was isolated from a woman aged 18-35 years who had been exposed to COVID-19. The sequencing input was PBMCs or T cells enriched from blood (not recorded which).

The sequenced DNA is TGTGCCACCACGACTCTAGCGGGAGGGATCAATGAGCAGTTCTTC. Translated, it reads CATTTLAGGINEQFF. The chain is made from TRBV5-8 and TRBJ2-1, and 12 junction bases match TRBD2. The germline V end is reduced by 9 bases and the J end by 6 bases; junction bases left unmatched: 10. Per the germline V gene, SGHTS is the CDR1 and YDEGEE is the CDR2. The CDR3 spans 15 residues, from the cysteine through the phenylalanine. Only the CDR3 portion is preserved as DNA: 45 bases, with reading frame beginning at the first base.